This TCR beta chain was identified during a study of cytomegalovirus exposure and HLA in healthy donors. Amplification used 60 Vbeta primers and 13 Jbeta primers. This table comes from immunoSEQ multiplex PCR, and its TCRdb copy is limited to in-frame clones, with some not included. The sample has about 93,000 clones, nearly 80% seen once. Notes on this clone: Antigen: not known.

Trimming took off 2 bases at V and 8 bases at J, with 21 bases between the two ends. From germline, CDR1 is SEHNR and CDR2 FQNEAQ (reference sequence). CDR3 length: 16 amino acids. Findings of the study overall: As a later analysis revealed, the rate of TCR association differed by HLA locus, with DRB1 most and HLA-C fewest.

Input material: PBMCs. The clonotype was recovered from a middle-aged woman in good health and CMV-seronegative. V and J are TRBV7-9 and TRBJ1-1; the D gene is possibly TRBD1 (6 bases). Written as DNA, the CDR3 is TGTGCCAGCAGCTTATTACTTATTGGGACAACCCAGGAAGCTTTCTTT. Translating it yields CASSLLLIGTTQEAFF.